This TCR beta chain was sequenced for a study of blood T cell repertoires in COVID-19. Study summary: Samples taken during acute and convalescent COVID-19 were collected in the United States, Italy and Spain. Sources were T cells, B-cell-depleted T cells, or PBMCs; the material itself was cDNA or gDNA.

The sample holds one count of this clone. Trimming cost V 6 bases and J 1 base, with 10 bases left between them. This CDR3 region has 15 residues. The germline gives CDR1 MNHEY, CDR2 SVGAGI. As originally analysed: The authors estimated nucleated cell counts from reference gene primer amplification. Generated by immunoSEQ multiplex PCR, the TCRdb table keeps only in-frame clones and is missing some. D and trimming were read from the DNA, whereas the V and J calls and clone size are those reported in that table. This table has more than 95,000 clones, 90% appearing once. This sequence joins TRBV6-5 and TRBJ2-6; D perhaps matches TRBD1 (6 bases). The sequence came from a man aged 55 to 70 with acute or convalescent COVID-19. The specimen was peripheral blood. The CDR3 bases are TGTGCCAGCAGGCTCAGGGGATCTGGGGCCAACGTCCTGACTTTC. Translated: CASRLRGSGANVLTF.